This T cell receptor (beta chain) was recorded in a study of tumor-infiltrating lymphocytes in primary liver carcinoma. The researchers produced TCR beta cDNA from 450 to 600 ng total RNA with a constant-region primer. Three nested multiplex PCR rounds of slightly modified ARM-PCR generated TCR beta libraries. The two initial PCR rounds, roughly 10 cycles each, used TRBV1-TRBV30 forward and C-beta reverse primers. TCRdb used MiXCR to reprocess the multiplex PCR reads, holding one entry per CDR3 protein. This sample has 65,000 to 80,000 distinct CDR3 sequences, with roughly three quarters found just once. Findings and caveats of the study: No more than about 8-24% of top clones could be seen in all five tumor regions. Blood fell significantly below tumors in its top-250-clone fraction (p = 0.039).

This clonotype appeared a few times. Its antigen remains unidentified. A much larger clone is a single base away; this may be a read error. DNA and RNA were both co-extracted from approximately 20-30 mg of bulk tissue that had not been sorted. Surgical resection was used to treat these primary liver carcinoma patients. CDR1 is SGHVS and CDR2 is FQNEAQ in the germline V gene. CDR3 length: 16 residues. The source is a man aged 35-49 years with primary liver carcinoma and hepatitis B virus infection. The V call is TRBV7-8, the J call TRBJ2-5; 8 nucleotides line up with TRBD2. The source material was liver tumor tissue from sampling region 4. Documented subset: tumor region T4, right-lateral pole. This CDR3 reads CTSSHASGGPGETQYF. The CDR3, as DNA: TGTACCAGCAGCCACGCTTCGGGAGGGCCTGGAGAGACCCAGTACTTC.